These T cell receptor beta chains were read from a single sample in a study of blood T cell repertoires in COVID-19. Sequencing was performed with immunoSEQ multiplex PCR; in TCRdb, only in-frame clones are kept and a portion is missing. The sample yields 150,000 to 200,000 clones, approximately 79% seen once. The sample was peripheral blood. The receptors shown here come from a woman at least 80 years old with acute or convalescent COVID-19. The CDR3 runs from the conserved cysteine through the conserved F or W. A D gene is named only where the DNA matches it firmly. Rows may omit the clone size; those that give it use once, few, many or a size class.

abundance: .; v_gene: TRBV5-1; d_gene: TRBD1; j_gene: TRBJ2-1; CDR3nt: TGCGCCAGCAGCTTGGGTGACAGGGACTACAATGAGCAGTTCTTC; CDR3aa: CASSLGDRDYNEQFF
abundance: .; v_gene: TRBV19; d_gene: .; j_gene: TRBJ2-7; CDR3nt: TGTGCCAGTAGTATACAGGGGGGAATCTCCTACGAGCAGTACTTC; CDR3aa: CASSIQGGISYEQYF
abundance: .; v_gene: TRBV2; d_gene: TRBD1; j_gene: TRBJ2-7; CDR3nt: TGTGCCAGCAGACAGGGGGGCTACGAGCAGTACTTC; CDR3aa: CASRQGGYEQYF
abundance: .; v_gene: TRBV27; d_gene: TRBD1; j_gene: TRBJ1-1; CDR3nt: TGTGCCAGCAGCGGAAGGACAGGGGGGGGAACTGAAGCTTTCTTT; CDR3aa: CASSGRTGGGTEAFF
abundance: .; v_gene: TRBV5-4; d_gene: TRBD1; j_gene: TRBJ2-5; CDR3nt: TGTGCCAGCAGCTTACAGGGGATCCAAGAGACCCAGTACTTC; CDR3aa: CASSLQGIQETQYF
abundance: few; v_gene: TRBV5-4; d_gene: .; j_gene: TRBJ2-3; CDR3nt: TGTGCCAGCAGCTTACAGGGCGCTGGGACAGATACGCAGTATTTT; CDR3aa: CASSLQGAGTDTQYF
abundance: .; v_gene: TRBV28; d_gene: TRBD1; j_gene: TRBJ2-5; CDR3nt: TGTGCCAGCAGCACGGGACAGTTGGAGACCCAGTACTTC; CDR3aa: CASSTGQLETQYF
abundance: .; v_gene: TRBV2; d_gene: .; j_gene: TRBJ2-4; CDR3nt: TGTGCCAGCAGTGAGCTTGACTCTAAAAACATTCAGTACTTC; CDR3aa: CASSELDSKNIQYF
abundance: few; v_gene: TRBV4-3; d_gene: .; j_gene: TRBJ1-4; CDR3nt: TGCGCCAGCAGCCAAGTCGGCGGGGGACCCGCTAATGAAAAACTGTTTTTT; CDR3aa: CASSQVGGGPANEKLFF
abundance: few; v_gene: TRBV27; d_gene: .; j_gene: TRBJ1-5; CDR3nt: TGTGCCAGCAGTTTATGGGGGGGGGCGTTGGACGGCAGCAATCAGCCCCAGCATTTT; CDR3aa: CASSLWGGALDGSNQPQHF
abundance: .; v_gene: TRBV28; d_gene: .; j_gene: TRBJ1-5; CDR3nt: TGTGCCAGCAGTTTGAGCCGGGACACACCAAACTTCAATCAGCCCCAGCATTTT; CDR3aa: CASSLSRDTPNFNQPQHF
abundance: .; v_gene: TRBV12-3/TRBV12-4; d_gene: .; j_gene: TRBJ1-2; CDR3nt: TGTGCCAGCAGTTTGCCAGGGCACGGCTACACCTTC; CDR3aa: CASSLPGHGYTF
abundance: .; v_gene: TRBV6-2/TRBV6-3; d_gene: .; j_gene: TRBJ2-1; CDR3nt: TGTGCCAGCAGTGCCGGGACTCACAATGAGCAGTTCTTC; CDR3aa: CASSAGTHNEQFF
abundance: once; v_gene: TRBV27; d_gene: .; j_gene: TRBJ2-7; CDR3nt: TGTGCCAGCAGTTTAAGGCAGGCTTTATACTACGAGCAGTACTTC; CDR3aa: CASSLRQALYYEQYF
abundance: .; v_gene: TRBV5-6; d_gene: .; j_gene: TRBJ2-1; CDR3nt: TGTGCCAGCAGCTCTTTGCGGGGTCTGTCCTACAATGAGCAGTTCTTC; CDR3aa: CASSSLRGLSYNEQFF
abundance: .; v_gene: TRBV28; d_gene: TRBD1; j_gene: TRBJ1-2; CDR3nt: TGTGCCGTCATACGCAGGGGGCGGGATAACTATGGCTACACCTTC; CDR3aa: CAVIRRGRDNYGYTF
abundance: .; v_gene: TRBV4-1; d_gene: .; j_gene: TRBJ1-5; CDR3nt: TGCGCCAGCAGCCAAGAGGCTGCTCAGCCCCAGCATTTT; CDR3aa: CASSQEAAQPQHF
abundance: .; v_gene: TRBV2; d_gene: .; j_gene: TRBJ2-1; CDR3nt: TGTGCCAGCAGTGAATCGACAGGTGGATGGAATGAGCAGTTCTTC; CDR3aa: CASSESTGGWNEQFF
abundance: .; v_gene: TRBV9; d_gene: .; j_gene: TRBJ1-1; CDR3nt: TGTGCCAGCAGCGTAGGTGTCCAGAACACTGAAGCTTTCTTT; CDR3aa: CASSVGVQNTEAFF
abundance: .; v_gene: TRBV19; d_gene: .; j_gene: TRBJ1-1; CDR3nt: TGTGCCAGTAGTACCGGACAGAACACTGAAGCTTTCTTT; CDR3aa: CASSTGQNTEAFF
abundance: .; v_gene: TRBV20-1; d_gene: .; j_gene: TRBJ2-7; CDR3nt: TGCAGTGCTAGTTTTACCCCTGGACAGTCCTACGAGCAGTACTTC; CDR3aa: CSASFTPGQSYEQYF
abundance: few; v_gene: TRBV28; d_gene: .; j_gene: TRBJ2-5; CDR3nt: TGTGCCAGCACCACAGGGTTTGGGAAGACCCAGTACTTC; CDR3aa: CASTTGFGKTQYF
abundance: .; v_gene: TRBV7-5; d_gene: .; j_gene: TRBJ2-7; CDR3nt: TGTGCCAGAAGCACCCGCCGCAGTAACTACGAGCAGTACTTC; CDR3aa: CARSTRRSNYEQYF
abundance: .; v_gene: TRBV5-1; d_gene: .; j_gene: TRBJ1-2; CDR3nt: TGCGCCAGCAGCGGGGCCCCCCGTGATGGCTACACCTTC; CDR3aa: CASSGAPRDGYTF
abundance: .; v_gene: TRBV30; d_gene: TRBD2; j_gene: TRBJ2-5; CDR3nt: TGTGCCTGGGCCTCTGGCGGGAGAACTCTAGAGACCCAGTACTTC; CDR3aa: CAWASGGRTLETQYF
abundance: few; v_gene: TRBV10-1; d_gene: .; j_gene: TRBJ2-2; CDR3nt: TGCGCCAGCAGTGAGCGCGGTTCGGTAGGGGGAACCGGGGAGCTGTTTTTT; CDR3aa: CASSERGSVGGTGELFF
abundance: .; v_gene: TRBV28; d_gene: .; j_gene: TRBJ1-2; CDR3nt: TGTGCCAGCGTTACGACAGCGAACTATGGCTACACCTTC; CDR3aa: CASVTTANYGYTF
abundance: few; v_gene: TRBV28; d_gene: TRBD2; j_gene: TRBJ2-3; CDR3nt: TGTGCCAGCGCTTCGGGGGGGGCGAGTACAGATACGCAGTATTTT; CDR3aa: CASASGGASTDTQYF
abundance: .; v_gene: TRBV27; d_gene: .; j_gene: TRBJ1-2; CDR3nt: TGTGCCAGCCGGGCGGGGGGGAGAGAAGGCGGCTACACCTTC; CDR3aa: CASRAGGREGGYTF
abundance: few; v_gene: TRBV13; d_gene: .; j_gene: TRBJ2-1; CDR3nt: TGTGCCAGCAGCCGACATGAAGACCCAGCGGGCTACAATGAGCAGTTCTTC; CDR3aa: CASSRHEDPAGYNEQFF
abundance: .; v_gene: TRBV20-1; d_gene: .; j_gene: TRBJ1-1; CDR3nt: TGCAGTGCTAGTTCGGGGAACACTGAAGCTTTCTTT; CDR3aa: CSASSGNTEAFF
abundance: .; v_gene: TRBV7-9; d_gene: TRBD1; j_gene: TRBJ1-5; CDR3nt: TGTGCCAGCAGCGCCAGGGGGACTGAGGATCAGCCCCAGCATTTT; CDR3aa: CASSARGTEDQPQHF
abundance: .; v_gene: TRBV29-1; d_gene: .; j_gene: TRBJ1-4; CDR3nt: TGCAGCGCCGAAGGGGGGGCGGGTGAAAAACTGTTTTTT; CDR3aa: CSAEGGAGEKLFF
abundance: .; v_gene: TRBV24-1; d_gene: .; j_gene: TRBJ2-5; CDR3nt: TGTGCCACCAGTGATCCTGGGACTCGCTTAGAGACCCAGTACTTC; CDR3aa: CATSDPGTRLETQYF
abundance: once; v_gene: TRBV7-8; d_gene: .; j_gene: TRBJ1-5; CDR3nt: TGTGCCAGCAGTCTCGCGGGGGGGACGGTCAATCAGCCCCAGCATTTT; CDR3aa: CASSLAGGTVNQPQHF
abundance: .; v_gene: TRBV6-2/TRBV6-3; d_gene: .; j_gene: TRBJ1-5; CDR3nt: TGTGCCAGCAGTCGCGTCCCTGATCAGCCCCAGCATTTT; CDR3aa: CASSRVPDQPQHF